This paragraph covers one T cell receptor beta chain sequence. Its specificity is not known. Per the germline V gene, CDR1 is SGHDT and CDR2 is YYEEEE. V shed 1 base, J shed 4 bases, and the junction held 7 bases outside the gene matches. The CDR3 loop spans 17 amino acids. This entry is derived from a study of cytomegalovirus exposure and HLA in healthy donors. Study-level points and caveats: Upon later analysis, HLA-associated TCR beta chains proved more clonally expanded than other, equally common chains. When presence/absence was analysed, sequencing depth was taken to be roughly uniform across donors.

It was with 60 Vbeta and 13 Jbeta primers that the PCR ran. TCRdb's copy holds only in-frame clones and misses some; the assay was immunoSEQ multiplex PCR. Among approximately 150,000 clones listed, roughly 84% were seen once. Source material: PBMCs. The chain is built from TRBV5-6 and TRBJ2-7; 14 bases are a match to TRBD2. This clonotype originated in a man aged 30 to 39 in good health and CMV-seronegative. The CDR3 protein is CASSLSGLAGGRYEQYF. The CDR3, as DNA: TGTGCCAGCAGCTTGTCCGGACTAGCGGGGGGACGTTACGAGCAGTACTTC.